This T cell receptor beta chain was identified in a study of blood T cell repertoires in COVID-19 (TCRdb year 2020). About the full investigation: Samples covering the acute and convalescent phases of COVID-19 were provided by collaborators in the United States, Italy and Spain. The material from the prospective study consisted of cDNA or gDNA derived from T cells, B-cell-depleted T cells, or PBMCs. Subjects who had been exposed to COVID-19, were actively infected with it, or had recovered from it provided the deeply sampled blood TCRbeta repertoires that made up the dataset. The repertoires were made available in a free public database intended to serve as a resource for research on the immune response to SARS-CoV-2. Samples were obtained from the ongoing ImmuneRACE study (first 160 participants) and from 1,000 to 1,500 subjects provided by 6 global collaborators. Nearly every sample came with metadata listing a de-identified subject ID, COVID-19 status, age in years and sex. Where available, HLA class I and class II types were taken from metadata supplied by the sample provider and were not determined by assay-based typing.

CDR1 and CDR2 are read off the germline V gene (reference sequence) as DFQATT and SNEGSKA. V is trimmed back by 3 bases and J by 1 base, and the junction contains 9 bases that no gene match accounts for. There are 17 amino acids in the CDR3, from cysteine to phenylalanine inclusive. The sequence is cut down to CDR3 DNA, 51 bases in frame from base 1. A remark on this clone: Which antigen it targets is not known. No base qualities exist here, and no much larger clone lies one base off it.

The immunoSEQ Assay, a bias-controlled multiplex PCR, was used to amplify TCRbeta CDR3 regions from genomic DNA. The original pipeline was this. Within the assay, amplification of reference gene primers was used to estimate how many nucleated cells each sample contained. To quantify the absolute abundance of each unique TCRbeta CDR3 rearrangement, sequence reads were collapsed and filtered. For each sample, productive Simpson clonality was calculated by taking the square root of Simpson's diversity index across productive rearrangements. TCRdb provides this immuneACCESS table in a form limited to in-frame rearrangements. Some clones are lacking; in checked studies, under half of them reflect an unresolved V gene, and why the rest are absent is not known. D and trimming were read from the DNA, whereas the V and J calls and clone size are those reported in that table. This sample is represented by roughly 140,000 clones; 84% of them were singletons. 5% to 7% of the sample goes to the ten largest clones.

Participants in the prospective study were enrolled through a virtual design, were aged 18 to 89 years, and lived in 24 United States geographic areas. Cohort assignment in the prospective study relied on participant-reported clinical history from a screening survey and a study questionnaire. Exposed participants had been in contact, within 2 weeks of entering the study, with a person who had a PCR-confirmed or clinician-diagnosed case of COVID-19. In the prospective study, whole blood, serum and a nasopharyngeal or oropharyngeal swab were collected from each participant by mobile phlebotomists. Over a roughly 2-month period, participants in the prospective study had the option of providing additional blood draws and questionnaires. Prospective study blood samples were shipped either frozen or at room temperature before DNA extraction. What the work shows at the level of the full study, not this receptor alone: How much clinical and demographic metadata was included differed by source and by participant, and the metadata was provided uncurated.

The clonotype was recovered from a woman between 45 and 60 years old who had been exposed to COVID-19. Sequenced material: PBMCs or T cells enriched from blood (not recorded which). Recombination linked TRBV20-1 to TRBJ2-1, and TRBD2 matches 10 of the central bases. Here the CDR3 is given as CSASELAGLRSYNEQFF. The nucleotide sequence is TGCAGTGCTAGTGAACTAGCGGGATTGCGATCCTACAATGAGCAGTTCTTC.